This T cell receptor (beta chain) was identified during a study of shared clonotypes between healthy human individuals. Turning to the study itself: The study used three CD4 naive, three CD4 memory, two CD8 naive and one CD8 memory plate per donor.

This CDR3 is 14 amino acids long. Trimming stripped 5 bases from V and 2 bases from J, with 11 bases between. Germline CDR1 reads MDHEN; CDR2 reads SYDVKM. TCRdb's table, derived via immunoSEQ multiplex PCR, lists solely in-frame clones and lacks some. This sample has 550,000 to 850,000 clones, with roughly 72% found just once. This TCR came from a woman in her twenties or thirties in good health. Sequencing was performed on memory CD4+ T cells sorted from blood. Subset in this sample: CD45RA-negative fraction. The chain couples TRBV28 to TRBJ2-3; D is possibly TRBD2 (6 bases). The CDR3 DNA is TGTGCCAGCAGTCCCGGGACTGACACAGATACGCAGTATTTT. Amino acid sequence: CASSPGTDTDTQYF.